Described below is a single T cell receptor (beta chain) sequence and its context. Healthy bone marrow donors made up the donor group. PCR used 60 Vbeta primers and 13 Jbeta primers. Clones were read by immunoSEQ multiplex PCR, and TCRdb kept only the in-frame ones, dropping some. The sample consists of 150,000 or so clones, about 84% of them appearing once. These data are taken from a study of cytomegalovirus exposure and HLA in healthy donors. Overall study: Earlier, 100 million to 120 million unique TCR beta sequences were recovered from 200 million or so T cells by an analysis.

Germline CDR1 is LNHDA and CDR2 is SQIVND (reference sequence). This CDR3 region has 16 residues. J was trimmed by 4 bases and V by 4 bases; bases with no gene match: 9. The chain couples TRBV19 to TRBJ1-3, with 8 positions matching TRBD1. This clonotype was sampled from a man aged 45-65 years in good health and CMV-seronegative. Sample: PBMCs. CDR3 in DNA: TGTGCCAGTAGTACCCCTGGCAGGGGGCGAGGAAACACCATATATTTT. It yields the protein CASSTPGRGRGNTIYF.